This passage covers 26 T cell receptor beta chains from one sample sequenced in a study of CD8 T cells in ankylosing spondylitis. Study results and caveats: Among TCR beta sequences, a motif of several highly homologous variants appeared characteristic of ankylosing spondylitis blood.

TCRdb reanalysed the 5' RACE reads using MiXCR and keeps one entry per CDR3 protein. The profile covers some 700,000 distinct CDR3 sequences, with under 20% appearing a single time and under 20% taken by the ten largest. The antigens of these receptors remain unknown. Sequencing input: blood, either unsorted or a sorted T cell fraction (not recorded which). The receptors here all came from a male donor with ankylosing spondylitis.

This clonotype occurred a few times. The gene calls are TRBV5-1 and TRBJ2-1, with TRBD2 identical over 10 bases. Germline V lookup: CDR1 SGHRS, CDR2 YFSETQ. V shed 0 bases and J 5 bases; nucleotides not matched to a gene: 5. The CDR3 totals 16 residues. CDR3 sequence (DNA): TGCGCCAGCAGCTTGGGACTAGCGGGTATCGACAATGAGCAGTTCTTC. Its protein product is CASSLGLAGIDNEQFF. Combining the CDR3 with reference TRBV5-1 and TRBJ2-1 gives the whole variable domain KAGVTQTPRYLIKTRGQQVTLSCSPISGHRSVSWYQQTPGQGLQFLFEYFSETQRNKGNFPGRFSGRQFSNSRSEMNVSTLELGDSALYLCASSLGLAGIDNEQFFGPGTRLTVL.

The rearrangement joins TRBV29-1 to TRBJ2-3; TRBD1 matches 11 bases. CDR3 length: 14 amino acids. The ends lost 7 bases at V and 4 bases at J; junction bases unmatched: 7. From germline, CDR1 is SQVTM and CDR2 ANQGSEA. This chain's CDR3 is CSASGTGGADTQYF. CDR3 DNA sequence: TGCAGCGCGTCGGGGACAGGGGGTGCAGATACGCAGTATTTT.

The chain employs TRBV9 and TRBJ1-1; D might be TRBD1 (5 bases). The CDR3 extends over 15 amino acids. Per the germline V gene, CDR1 is SGDLS and CDR2 is YYNGEE. V lost 4 bases and J lost 0, with 13 bases in between. CDR3 coding DNA: TGTGCCAGCAGCCCGGGGGGGGATCTGAACACTGAAGCTTTCTTT. Its translation is CASSPGGDLNTEAFF.

This clonotype came up a few times. The chain joins TRBV4-1 to TRBJ2-6; TRBD2 matches at 11 bases. J gave up 3 bases and V 2 bases, and 0 bases lay outside the gene matches. Germline V gene lookup returns CDR1 MGHRA and CDR2 YSYEKL. This CDR3 has 16 residues. The chain's CDR3 is CASSQTSGSGANVLTF. CDR3 coding DNA: TGCGCCAGCAGCCAAACTAGCGGGAGTGGGGCCAACGTCCTGACTTTC.

The chain combines TRBV20-1 with TRBJ2-3, with unresolved D. Germline values: CDR1 DFQATT, CDR2 SNEGSKA (reference sequence). The V gene lost 4 bases and the J gene lost 3 bases, with 5 bases spanning the gap. The CDR3 sequence is 11 residues long. The CDR3 spells CSATPTDTQYF. CDR3 sequence (DNA): TGCAGTGCTACGCCTACAGATACGCAGTATTTT.

A few counts support this clonotype. The chain recombines TRBV5-1 with TRBJ2-5, with D maybe TRBD2 (5 bases). The CDR3 has 15 amino acids. The ends were cut back, 0 bases at V and 4 bases at J, with 13 bases in the middle. Germline CDR1 reads SGHRS; CDR2 reads YFSETQ. The CDR3 here is CASSLVRVSGETQYF. CDR3 sequence (DNA): TGCGCCAGCAGCTTGGTGCGGGTATCAGGAGAGACCCAGTACTTC.

This clonotype was seen a handful of times. V gene TRBV5-1 combines with J gene TRBJ2-7; TRBD1 matches at 8 bases. CDR3 size: 15 residues. Germline CDR1 and CDR2: SGHRS and YFSETQ. V dropped 4 bases and J dropped 6; count of bases not matched to a gene: 12. The CDR3 sequence is CASSTRGQGTGEQYF. The CDR3 DNA follows: TGCGCCAGCAGCACCAGGGGGCAGGGGACCGGCGAGCAGTACTTC.

Points on this clonotype: Germline is not matched at one junction end, which may reflect a read error. The V gene is TRBV7-9, the J gene TRBJ2-5; 11 bases line up with TRBD2. There are 16 residues in the CDR3. Per germline, CDR1 SEHNR and CDR2 FQNEAQ (reference sequence). CDR3 nucleotide sequence: TGTCCCAGCAGCGTATTAGCGGGAGGGCCGGTGGCGGCCCAGTACTTC. Amino acid sequence: CPSSVLAGGPVAAQYF.

This clonotype was found a few times. The chain carries TRBV7-2 and TRBJ2-5; D tentatively reads TRBD1 or TRBD2 (5 bases each). Trimming removed 1 base from V and 4 bases from J, with 10 bases in between. The germline V gene encodes CDR1 SGHTA and CDR2 FQGNSA. The CDR3 consists of 14 residues. The CDR3 DNA reads as TGTGCCAGCAGCTTAGGGGGGTTAGCAGAGACCCAGTACTTC. This gives the protein CASSLGGLAETQYF.

The chain is built from TRBV20-1 and TRBJ1-5, with a possible D match to TRBD1 (6 bases). The V end lost 3 bases, the J end lost 6 bases, and 15 bases lay between the germline ends. Germline assignment: CDR1 DFQATT and CDR2 SNEGSKA (reference sequence). The CDR3 covers 14 residues. CDR3 residues: CSASRVAGAQPQHF. The CDR3 nucleotides read TGCAGTGCTAGTAGGGTGGCAGGGGCTCAGCCCCAGCATTTT.

The chain couples TRBV5-1 to TRBJ2-1; 7 bases match TRBD2. V was pared by 2 bases and J by 0 bases, with 5 bases of the junction left unmatched. The CDR3 has 16 amino acids. CDR1 is SGHRS, CDR2 YFSETQ, per germline. CDR3 amino acids: CASSLWGRASYNEQFF. The CDR3 DNA sequence: TGCGCCAGCAGCTTATGGGGGAGGGCCTCCTACAATGAGCAGTTCTTC.

This clonotype has a handful of counts. J is TRBJ1-4 and V is TRBV6-5; 8 nucleotides agree with TRBD1. The CDR3 covers 15 residues. V shed 0 bases, J shed 8 bases, and the junction held 5 bases outside the gene matches. Germline loops: CDR1 MNHEY, CDR2 SVGAGI. In nucleotides, the CDR3 is TGTGCCAGCAGTTACTCGGGACAGGCTGACGAAAAACTGTTTTTT. This encodes CASSYSGQADEKLFF.

This clonotype has ten or more counts. The chain uses TRBV20-1 and TRBJ2-7, with D perhaps matching TRBD1 or TRBD2 (5 bases each). CDR1 is DFQATT and CDR2 is SNEGSKA in the germline V gene (reference sequence). Trimming removed 2 bases from V and 3 bases from J, with 20 bases in between. The CDR3 extends over 16 amino acids. This chain's CDR3 is CSARPPRMAGGYEQYF. The CDR3 bases are TGCAGTGCTAGACCCCCTCGGATGGCTGGGGGCTACGAGCAGTACTTC.

This clonotype has more than one count but fewer than ten. The chain carries TRBV2 and TRBJ2-5, with D possibly matching TRBD2 (5 bases). V shed 4 bases and J shed 0 bases, with 12 bases lying between them. Germline CDR1 SNHLY, CDR2 FYNNEI. The CDR3 is 15 residues long. CDR3 sequence reads: CASSGSSGYQETQYF. The CDR3 region has the DNA TGTGCCAGCAGTGGGTCGTCGGGGTACCAAGAGACCCAGTACTTC.

This clonotype was seen more than once but under ten times. The rearrangement links TRBV28 to TRBJ2-7; possibly TRBD1 or TRBD2 for D (6 bases each). Looked up from germline, CDR1 is MDHEN and CDR2 is SYDVKM. This CDR3 has 14 residues. The V end was cut by 2 bases, the J end by 7 bases, with 15 bases between. As DNA, the CDR3 is TGTGCCAGCAGTTTAAAGGGGGGCCTAGTGGAGCAGTACTTC. It encodes CASSLKGGLVEQYF.

The sample holds many counts of this clonotype. This rearrangement joins TRBV12-3 or TRBV12-4 to TRBJ1-1; 9 bases agree with TRBD1. This CDR3 contains 13 residues. The ends lost 7 bases at V and 7 bases at J; junction bases unmatched: 7. The CDR3 sequence is CASISGQGIEAFF. In DNA form, the CDR3 reads TGTGCCAGCATCTCGGGACAGGGAATTGAAGCTTTCTTT.

This clonotype was observed a few times. The V and J genes are TRBV9 and TRBJ1-1; 8 bases match TRBD1. V was clipped by 4 bases and J by 0 bases; unmatched bases: 5. CDR1 is SGDLS, CDR2 YYNGEE, per germline. The CDR3 is 15 residues long. CDR3 nucleotides: TGTGCCAGCAGCACGGGACAGGCGATGAACACTGAAGCTTTCTTT. It yields the protein CASSTGQAMNTEAFF. Filled out from reference TRBV9 and TRBJ1-1, the complete variable domain reads DSGVTQTPKHLITATGQRVTLRCSPRSGDLSVYWYQQSLDQGLQFLIQYYNGEERAKGNILERFSAQQFPDLHSELNLSSLELGDSALYFCASSTGQAMNTEAFFGQGTRLTVV.

CDR3 amino acids: CASSLFLTRTTDTQYF. The CDR3 DNA reads TGTGCCAGCAGCTTATTCCTAACTAGAACCACAGATACGCAGTATTTT. The chain recombines TRBV11-2 with TRBJ2-3, with D perhaps matching TRBD2 (5 bases). In germline, CDR1 is SGHAT, CDR2 FQNNGV. V lost 2 bases to trimming and J lost 2 bases, with 14 bases between them. The CDR3 is made up of 16 amino acids.

The chain uses TRBV6-1 and TRBJ2-7, with a possible D match to TRBD2 (5 bases). V was pared by 7 bases and J by 3 bases, with 10 bases between. CDR3 length: 12 amino acids. Germline V gives CDR1 MNHNS, CDR2 SASEGT. This CDR3 reads CASIQAGYEQYF. The CDR3 bases are TGTGCCAGCATCCAGGCGGGCTACGAGCAGTACTTC.

This clonotype occurred a few times. V gene TRBV5-6 combines with J gene TRBJ2-1; 10 nucleotides align to TRBD2. The CDR3 consists of 16 residues. Per the germline V gene, CDR1 is SGHDT and CDR2 is YYEEEE. V shed 4 bases, J shed 3 bases, and the junction held 7 bases outside the gene matches. DNA of the CDR3: TGTGCCAGCAGCCTTAAGCGGGGGGGCTTCTACAATGAGCAGTTCTTC. Translated, it gives CASSLKRGGFYNEQFF.

This clonotype was recorded at least ten times. The rearrangement links TRBV3-1 to TRBJ1-1; the D is unclear. Looked up from germline, CDR1 is LGHDT and CDR2 is YNNKEL (reference sequence). V lost 8 bases, J lost 12 bases, and 19 bases lay in between. This CDR3 comprises 12 residues. Here the CDR3 reads CASSSGLVETFF. The DNA of the CDR3 is TGTGCCAGCTCCAGCGGGTTAGTAGAAACTTTCTTT.

This clonotype was counted many times. The chain combines TRBV5-1 with TRBJ2-1; 10 positions match TRBD1. The CDR3 has 15 amino acids. CDR1 and CDR2 from the germline V gene are SGHRS and YFSETQ. Trimming removed 2 bases from V and 4 bases from J; junction bases left unmatched: 3. CDR3 in DNA: TGCGCCAGCAGCTTCAGGGACAGGGGATACAATGAGCAGTTCTTC. It translates to CASSFRDRGYNEQFF.

This clonotype was picked up a small number of times. This chain connects TRBV28 to TRBJ2-7; 7 positions agree with TRBD2. The germline CDR1 and CDR2 sequences are MDHEN and SYDVKM. The CDR3 length is 15 residues. Losses at the gene ends were 5 bases for V and 2 bases for J; bases not matched to a gene: 9. The CDR3 nucleotides read TGTGCCAGCAGTCGCCCGACTAGCCGCGCCTACGAGCAGTACTTC. Translated, it gives CASSRPTSRAYEQYF.

This clonotype was detected only a few times. CDR3 sequence: CASSPATGGTEAFF. The CDR3 coding sequence is TGCGCCAGCAGCCCCGCGACAGGGGGGACTGAAGCTTTCTTT. This chain connects TRBV5-1 to TRBJ1-1; 9 bases fit TRBD1. Germline V gene lookup returns CDR1 SGHRS and CDR2 YFSETQ. V dropped 4 bases and J dropped 5; count of bases not matched to a gene: 6. This CDR3 comprises 14 residues. Full variable domain (missing parts from reference TRBV5-1 and TRBJ1-1): KAGVTQTPRYLIKTRGQQVTLSCSPISGHRSVSWYQQTPGQGLQFLFEYFSETQRNKGNFPGRFSGRQFSNSRSEMNVSTLELGDSALYLCASSPATGGTEAFFGQGTRLTVV.

This clonotype was detected only a few times. The chain links TRBV28 to TRBJ2-1; perhaps TRBD1 as D (6 bases). CDR3 size: 14 residues. Trimming cost V 10 bases and J 3 bases, with 16 bases left between them. Germline CDR1 and CDR2: MDHEN and SYDVKM. The CDR3 spells CAIRGGVVYNEQFF. The CDR3 DNA is TGTGCCATCCGAGGGGGAGTCGTCTACAATGAGCAGTTCTTC.

This chain links TRBV7-3 with TRBJ2-7, with D perhaps TRBD1 (6 bases). From germline, CDR1 is SGHTA and CDR2 FQGTGA. This CDR3 comprises 15 residues. Trimming left V 3 bases short and J 5 bases short, with 17 bases between. In DNA, the CDR3 is TGTGCCAGCAGCTTCTCAGGGGCTAAAGGGGACGAGCAGTACTTC. It translates to CASSFSGAKGDEQYF.